These 9 T cell receptor beta chains were all obtained from the same sample, sequenced in a study of cytomegalovirus exposure and HLA in healthy donors. TCRdb keeps only in-frame clones here, not all; method: immunoSEQ multiplex PCR. Among fewer than 150,000 clones listed, around nine tenths were seen once. The material sequenced was PBMCs. The receptors stem from a woman under 30 in good health and CMV-seropositive.

For the CDR3, the DNA is TGTGCCAGCAGCCAAGCTGGACAGGTGGGCAATCAGCCCCAGCATTTT. Amino acid sequence: CASSQAGQVGNQPQHF. The rearrangement links TRBV4-2 to TRBJ1-5; TRBD1 aligns across 7 bases. Germline V gene data show CDR1 as LGHNA and CDR2 as YNFKEQ. J gave up 2 bases and V 1 base, and 5 bases lay outside the gene matches. The CDR3 spans 16 residues.

J is TRBJ2-1 and V is TRBV18; 8 bases map to TRBD2. CDR3 length equals 16 residues. Germline V CDR1 and CDR2: KGHSH, LQKENI. The V gene end was trimmed by 2 bases and the J gene end by 6 bases; junction bases not matched to a gene: 9. This chain's CDR3 is CASSPFEAGGVNEQFF. The CDR3 DNA sequence: TGTGCCAGCTCACCATTTGAGGCGGGAGGAGTCAATGAGCAGTTCTTC. Supplemented by reference TRBV18 and TRBJ2-1, the full variable domain reads NAGVMQNPRHLVRRRGQEARLRCSPMKGHSHVYWYRQLPEEGLKFMVYLQKENIIDESGMPKERFSAEFPKEGPSILRIQQVVRGDSAAYFCASSPFEAGGVNEQFFGPGTRLTVL.

This clone was seen only a few times. The J gene is TRBJ2-7, the V gene TRBV2; no clear D. Germline loops: CDR1 SNHLY, CDR2 FYNNEI. The CDR3 spans 12 residues. V dropped 4 bases and J dropped 3 bases, with 7 bases sitting between them. The CDR3, as DNA: TGTGCCAGCAGTGTTCAAAACTACGAGCAGTACTTC. This translates into CASSVQNYEQYF.

The sample holds one count of this clone. The chain combines TRBV29-1 with TRBJ1-4; 8 positions agree with TRBD1. The V gene's germline CDR1 is SQVTM and CDR2 ANQGSEA. V lost 5 bases, J lost 5 bases, and 7 bases stayed unmatched. The CDR3 covers 14 residues. In nucleotides, the CDR3 is TGCAGCGTTCAAGGACAGGGTGGCAATGAAAAACTGTTTTTT. Protein sequence: CSVQGQGGNEKLFF.

The CDR3 DNA reads as TGCGCCAGCAGCTTGGGAACAGGGGGAGATACGCAGTATTTT. Protein product: CASSLGTGGDTQYF. The V gene is TRBV5-1, the J gene TRBJ2-3, with 8 positions matching TRBD1. The CDR3 covers 14 residues. V gave up 0 bases and J gave up 5 bases; unmatched junction bases: 2. Germline CDR1 reads SGHRS; CDR2 reads YFSETQ.

This sequence joins TRBV18 and TRBJ2-7; tentatively, D is TRBD1 (6 bases). Trimming cost V 3 bases and J 2 bases, with 11 bases left between them. The CDR3 runs 14 residues. Germline-derived CDR1 and CDR2 are KGHSH and LQKENI. CDR3 sequence (DNA): TGTGCCAGCTCACCCGACAGGTCAACCTACGAGCAGTACTTC. Residues: CASSPDRSTYEQYF.

This rearrangement joins TRBV21-1 to TRBJ1-2; TRBD1 reflects the table's D call only, with no check against the DNA. TRBV21-1 is an annotated pseudogene. The CDR3 extends over 12 amino acids. CDR3 sequence (DNA): TGTGCCAGCAGAGACAGGGGCTATGGCTACACCTTC. Residues: CASRDRGYGYTF.

This clone has only a few counts. V usage is TRBV6-5 and J usage is TRBJ1-1; D gene unclear. V was pared by 0 bases and J by 3 bases, with 5 bases between. Germline lookup yields CDR1 MNHEY and CDR2 SVGAGI. The CDR3 spans 13 residues. CDR3 bases: TGTGCCAGCAGTTACTCGAGGGACACTGAAGCTTTCTTT. It encodes CASSYSRDTEAFF.

The chain uses TRBV27 and TRBJ2-7; D possibly corresponds to TRBD1 (6 bases). Looked up from germline, CDR1 is MNHEY and CDR2 is SMNVEV (reference sequence). V lost 5 bases, J lost 2 bases, and 10 bases lay in between. The CDR3 loop spans 13 amino acids. CDR3 in DNA: TGTGCCAGCAGTCCGACAGGAGCCTACGAGCAGTACTTC. It codes for CASSPTGAYEQYF.